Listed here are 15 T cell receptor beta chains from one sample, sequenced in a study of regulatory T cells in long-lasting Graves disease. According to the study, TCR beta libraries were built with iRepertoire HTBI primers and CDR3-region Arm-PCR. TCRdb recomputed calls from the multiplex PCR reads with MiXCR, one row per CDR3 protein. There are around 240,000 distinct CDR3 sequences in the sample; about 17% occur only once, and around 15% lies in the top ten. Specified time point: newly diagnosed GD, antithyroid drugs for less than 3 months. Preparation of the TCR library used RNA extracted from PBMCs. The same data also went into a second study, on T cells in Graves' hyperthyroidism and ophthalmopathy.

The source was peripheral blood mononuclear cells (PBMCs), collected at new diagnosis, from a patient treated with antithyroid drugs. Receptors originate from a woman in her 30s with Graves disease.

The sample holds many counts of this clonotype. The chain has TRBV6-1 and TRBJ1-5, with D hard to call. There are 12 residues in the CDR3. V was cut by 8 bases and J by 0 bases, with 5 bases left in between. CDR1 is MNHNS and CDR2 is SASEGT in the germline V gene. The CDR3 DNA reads TGTGCCAGCGGTAATAGCAATCAGCCCCAGCATTTT. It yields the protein CASGNSNQPQHF.

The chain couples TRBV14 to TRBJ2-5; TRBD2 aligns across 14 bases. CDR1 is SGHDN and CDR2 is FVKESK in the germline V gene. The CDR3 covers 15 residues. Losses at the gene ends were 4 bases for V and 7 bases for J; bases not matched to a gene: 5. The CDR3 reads CASSLTGLAGGTQYF. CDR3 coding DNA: TGTGCCAGCAGCCTAACCGGACTAGCGGGAGGGACCCAGTACTTC.

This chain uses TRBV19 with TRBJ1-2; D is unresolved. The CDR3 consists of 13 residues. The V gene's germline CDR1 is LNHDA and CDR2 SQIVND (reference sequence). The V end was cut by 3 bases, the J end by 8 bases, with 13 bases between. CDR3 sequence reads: CASSISGFGGYTF. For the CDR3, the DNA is TGTGCCAGTAGTATCTCTGGGTTCGGCGGCTACACCTTC.

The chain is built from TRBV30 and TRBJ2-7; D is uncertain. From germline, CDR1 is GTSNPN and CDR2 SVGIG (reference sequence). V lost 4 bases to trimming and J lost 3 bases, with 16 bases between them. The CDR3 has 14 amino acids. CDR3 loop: CAWTMGGNLYEQYF. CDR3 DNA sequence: TGTGCCTGGACGATGGGCGGAAATCTCTACGAGCAGTACTTC.

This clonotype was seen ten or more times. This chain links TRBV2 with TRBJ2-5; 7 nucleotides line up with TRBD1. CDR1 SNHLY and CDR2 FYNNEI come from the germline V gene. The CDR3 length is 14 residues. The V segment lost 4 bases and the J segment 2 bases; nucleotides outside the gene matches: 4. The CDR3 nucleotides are TGTGCCAGCAGTGTCGGACAGGTTCAAGAGACCCAGTACTTC. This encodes CASSVGQVQETQYF.

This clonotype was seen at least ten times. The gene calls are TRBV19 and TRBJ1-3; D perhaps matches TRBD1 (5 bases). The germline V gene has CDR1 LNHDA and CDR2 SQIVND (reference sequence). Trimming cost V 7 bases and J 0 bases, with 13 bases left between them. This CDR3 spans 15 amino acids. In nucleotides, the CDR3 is TGTGCCAGTATCCAAGGGGTCAACTCTGGAAACACCATATATTTT. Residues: CASIQGVNSGNTIYF.

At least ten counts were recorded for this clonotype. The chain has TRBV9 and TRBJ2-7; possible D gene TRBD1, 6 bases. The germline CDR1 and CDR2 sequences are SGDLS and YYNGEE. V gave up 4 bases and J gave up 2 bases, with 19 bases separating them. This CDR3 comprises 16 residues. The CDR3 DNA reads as TGTGCCAGCAGCCATAACGGGACAACGAAGGCCTACGAGCAGTACTTC. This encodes CASSHNGTTKAYEQYF. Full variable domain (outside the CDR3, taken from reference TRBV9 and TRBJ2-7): DSGVTQTPKHLITATGQRVTLRCSPRSGDLSVYWYQQSLDQGLQFLIQYYNGEERAKGNILERFSAQQFPDLHSELNLSSLELGDSALYFCASSHNGTTKAYEQYFGPGTRLTVT.

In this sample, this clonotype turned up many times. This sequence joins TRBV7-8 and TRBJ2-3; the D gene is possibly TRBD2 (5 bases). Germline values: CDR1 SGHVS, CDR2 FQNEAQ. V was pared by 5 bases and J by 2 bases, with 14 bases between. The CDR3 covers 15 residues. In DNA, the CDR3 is TGTGCCAGCAGCCCGACTATCCTAAACACAGATACGCAGTATTTT. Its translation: CASSPTILNTDTQYF.

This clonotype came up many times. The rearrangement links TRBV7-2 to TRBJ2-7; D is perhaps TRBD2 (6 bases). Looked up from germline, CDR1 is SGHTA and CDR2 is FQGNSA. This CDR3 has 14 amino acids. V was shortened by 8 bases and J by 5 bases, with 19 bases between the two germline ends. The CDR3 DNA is TGTGCCAGCCGACCTGTGTCGGGGGAGGACGAGCAGTACTTC. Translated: CASRPVSGEDEQYF.

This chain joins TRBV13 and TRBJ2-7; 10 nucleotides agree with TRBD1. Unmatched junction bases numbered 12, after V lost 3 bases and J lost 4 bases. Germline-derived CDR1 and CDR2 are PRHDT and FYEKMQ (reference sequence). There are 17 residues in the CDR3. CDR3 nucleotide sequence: TGTGCCAGCAGCTTCCAAACCGGGACAGGGGAACCTTACGAGCAGTACTTC. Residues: CASSFQTGTGEPYEQYF.

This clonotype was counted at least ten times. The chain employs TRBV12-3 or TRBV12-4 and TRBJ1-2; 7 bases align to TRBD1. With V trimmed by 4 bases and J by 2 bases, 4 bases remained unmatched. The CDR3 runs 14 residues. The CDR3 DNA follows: TGTGCCAGCAGTTCGAGACAGGGAAACTATGGCTACACCTTC. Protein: CASSSRQGNYGYTF.

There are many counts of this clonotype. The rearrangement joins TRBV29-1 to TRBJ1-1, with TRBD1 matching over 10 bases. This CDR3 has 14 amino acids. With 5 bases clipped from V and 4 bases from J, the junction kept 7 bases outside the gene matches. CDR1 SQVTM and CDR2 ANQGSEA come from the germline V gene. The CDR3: CSVLDRTGGTEAFF. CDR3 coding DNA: TGCAGCGTTCTGGACAGGACAGGGGGCACTGAAGCTTTCTTT.

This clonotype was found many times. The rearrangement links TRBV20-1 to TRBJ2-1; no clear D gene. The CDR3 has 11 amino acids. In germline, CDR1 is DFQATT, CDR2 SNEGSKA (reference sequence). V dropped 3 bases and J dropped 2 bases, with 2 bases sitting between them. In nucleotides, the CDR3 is TGCAGTGCTAGTACCTACAATGAGCAGTTCTTC. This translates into CSASTYNEQFF.

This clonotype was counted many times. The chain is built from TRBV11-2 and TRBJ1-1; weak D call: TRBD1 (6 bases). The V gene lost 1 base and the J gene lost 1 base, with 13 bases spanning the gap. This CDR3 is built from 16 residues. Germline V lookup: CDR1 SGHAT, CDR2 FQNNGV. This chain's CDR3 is CASSLALQGPNTEAFF. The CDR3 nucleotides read TGTGCCAGCAGCTTAGCCCTCCAGGGGCCGAACACTGAAGCTTTCTTT.

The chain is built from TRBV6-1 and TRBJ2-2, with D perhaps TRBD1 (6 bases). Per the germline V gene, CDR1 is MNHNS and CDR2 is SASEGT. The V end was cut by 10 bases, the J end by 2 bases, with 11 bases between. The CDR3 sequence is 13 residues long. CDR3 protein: CATAGDNTGELFF. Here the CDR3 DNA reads TGTGCCACCGCAGGGGATAACACCGGGGAGCTGTTTTTT.